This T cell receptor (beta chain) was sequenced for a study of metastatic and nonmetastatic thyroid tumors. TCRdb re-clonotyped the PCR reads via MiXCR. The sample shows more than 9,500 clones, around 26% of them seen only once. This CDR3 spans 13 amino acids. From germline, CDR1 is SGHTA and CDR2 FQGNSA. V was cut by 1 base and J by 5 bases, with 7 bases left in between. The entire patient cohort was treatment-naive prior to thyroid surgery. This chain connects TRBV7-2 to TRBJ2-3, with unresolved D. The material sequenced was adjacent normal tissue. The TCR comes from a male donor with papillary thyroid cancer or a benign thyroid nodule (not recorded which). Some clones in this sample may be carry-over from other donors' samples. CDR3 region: CASSLGNGDTQYF. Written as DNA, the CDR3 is TGTGCCAGCAGCTTAGGGAATGGAGATACGCAGTATTTT.